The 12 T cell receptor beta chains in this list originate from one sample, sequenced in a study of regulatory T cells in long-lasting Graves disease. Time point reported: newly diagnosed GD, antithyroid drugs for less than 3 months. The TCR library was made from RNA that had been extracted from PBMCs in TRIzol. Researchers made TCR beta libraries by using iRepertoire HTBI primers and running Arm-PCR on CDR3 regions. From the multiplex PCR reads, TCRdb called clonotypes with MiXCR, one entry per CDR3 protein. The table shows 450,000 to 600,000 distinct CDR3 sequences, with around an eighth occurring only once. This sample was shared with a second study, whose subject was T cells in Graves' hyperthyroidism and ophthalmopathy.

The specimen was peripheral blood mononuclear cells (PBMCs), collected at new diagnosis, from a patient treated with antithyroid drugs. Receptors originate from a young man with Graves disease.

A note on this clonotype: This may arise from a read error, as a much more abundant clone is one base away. The CDR3 sequence is CSAGKEGQPYEQFF. CDR3 in DNA: TGCAGTGCTGGGAAAGAGGGACAGCCTTACGAGCAGTTCTTC. The rearrangement links TRBV20-1 to TRBJ2-5; 7 nucleotides align to TRBD1. Gene TRBJ2-1 matches the end of the DNA better, so the J call may be wrong. CDR3 length: 14 residues. The germline CDR1 and CDR2 sequences are DFQATT and SNEGSKA (reference sequence).

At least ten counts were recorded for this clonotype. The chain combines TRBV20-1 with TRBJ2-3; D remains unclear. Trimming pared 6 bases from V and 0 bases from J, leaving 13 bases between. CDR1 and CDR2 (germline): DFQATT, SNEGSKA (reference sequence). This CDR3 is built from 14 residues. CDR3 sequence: CSAKVIPSTDTQYF. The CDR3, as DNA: TGCAGTGCCAAGGTGATCCCTAGCACAGATACGCAGTATTTT.

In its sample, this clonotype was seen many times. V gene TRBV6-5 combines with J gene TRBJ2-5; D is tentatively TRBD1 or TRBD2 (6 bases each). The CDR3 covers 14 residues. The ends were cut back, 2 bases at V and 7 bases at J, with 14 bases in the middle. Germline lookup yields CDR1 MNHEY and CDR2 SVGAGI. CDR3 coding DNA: TGTGCCAGCAGTTACCAGGGGAGGAAAGGGACCCAGTACTTC. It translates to CASSYQGRKGTQYF.

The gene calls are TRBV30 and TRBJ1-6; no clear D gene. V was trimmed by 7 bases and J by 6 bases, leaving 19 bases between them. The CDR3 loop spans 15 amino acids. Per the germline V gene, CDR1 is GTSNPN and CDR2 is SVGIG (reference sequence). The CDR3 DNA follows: TGTGCCTCAGGATGGGCCGCAAGTCGTAATTCACCCCTCCACTTT. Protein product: CASGWAASRNSPLHF. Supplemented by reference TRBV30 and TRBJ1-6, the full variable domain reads SQTIHQWPATLVQPVGSPLSLECTVEGTSNPNLYWYRQAAGRGLQLLFYSVGIGQISSEVPQNLSASRPQDRQFILSSKKLLLSDSGFYLCASGWAASRNSPLHFGNGTRLTVT.

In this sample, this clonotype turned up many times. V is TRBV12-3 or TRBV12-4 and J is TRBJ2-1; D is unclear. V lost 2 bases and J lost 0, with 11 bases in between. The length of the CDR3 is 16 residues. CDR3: CASSLLRHSSYNEQFF. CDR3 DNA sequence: TGTGCCAGCAGTTTATTACGGCACTCCTCCTACAATGAGCAGTTCTTC.

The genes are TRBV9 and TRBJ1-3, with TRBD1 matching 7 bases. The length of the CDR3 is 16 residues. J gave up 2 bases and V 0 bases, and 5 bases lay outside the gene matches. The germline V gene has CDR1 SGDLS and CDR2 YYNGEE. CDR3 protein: CASSVGTGETGNTIYF. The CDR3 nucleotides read TGTGCCAGCAGCGTAGGTACAGGGGAAACTGGAAACACCATATATTTT.

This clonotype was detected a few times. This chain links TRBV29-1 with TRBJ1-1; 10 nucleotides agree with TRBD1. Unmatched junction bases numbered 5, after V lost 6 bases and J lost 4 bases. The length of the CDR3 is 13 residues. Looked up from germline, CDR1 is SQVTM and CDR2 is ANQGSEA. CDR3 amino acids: CSVRTGGGTEAFF. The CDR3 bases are TGCAGCGTGAGGACAGGGGGTGGCACTGAAGCTTTCTTT.

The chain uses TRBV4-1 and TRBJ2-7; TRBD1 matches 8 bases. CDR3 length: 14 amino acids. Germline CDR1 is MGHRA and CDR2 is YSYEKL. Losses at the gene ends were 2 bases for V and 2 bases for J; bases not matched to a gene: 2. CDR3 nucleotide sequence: TGCGCCAGCAGCCAAACGACAGGGGCCTACGAGCAGTACTTC. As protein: CASSQTTGAYEQYF.

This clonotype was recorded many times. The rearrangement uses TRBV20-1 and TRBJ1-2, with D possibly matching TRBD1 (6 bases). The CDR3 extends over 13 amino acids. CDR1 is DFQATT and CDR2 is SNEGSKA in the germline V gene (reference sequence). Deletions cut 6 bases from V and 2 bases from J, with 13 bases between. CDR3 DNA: TGCAGTGCCCTAGGGGGGATGAACTATGGCTACACCTTC. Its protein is CSALGGMNYGYTF.

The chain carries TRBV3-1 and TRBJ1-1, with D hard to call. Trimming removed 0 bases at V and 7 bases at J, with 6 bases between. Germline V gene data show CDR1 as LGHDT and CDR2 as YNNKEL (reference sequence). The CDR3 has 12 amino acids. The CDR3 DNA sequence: TGTGCCAGCAGCCAAGAGTACAGTGAAGCTTTCTTT. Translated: CASSQEYSEAFF.

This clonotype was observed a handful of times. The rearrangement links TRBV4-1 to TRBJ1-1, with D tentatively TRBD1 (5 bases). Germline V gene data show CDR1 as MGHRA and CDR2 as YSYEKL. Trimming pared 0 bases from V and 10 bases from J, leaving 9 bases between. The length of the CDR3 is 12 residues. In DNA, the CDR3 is TGCGCCAGCAGCCAAGATCGTGACAGAGCTTTCTTT. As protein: CASSQDRDRAFF.

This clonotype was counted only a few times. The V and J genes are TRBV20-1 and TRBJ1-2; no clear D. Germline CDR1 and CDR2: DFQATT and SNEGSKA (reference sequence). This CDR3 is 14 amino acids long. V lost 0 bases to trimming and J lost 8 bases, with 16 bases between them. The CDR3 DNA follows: TGCAGTGCTAGAGACCCCCTCGGGGTAGAAGGCTACACCTTC. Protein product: CSARDPLGVEGYTF.